These 8 T cell receptor beta chains originate from one sample sequenced in a study of T cell responses to AZD1222 COVID-19 vaccine. Libraries were prepared by immunoSEQ multiplex PCR; TCRdb keeps only in-frame clonotypes and omits some of them. The data hold about 170,000 clones, with more than 80% observed a single time. The sample in question was peripheral blood, obtained on day 0 of AZD1222 vaccination. Receptors originate from an adult in good health.

This rearrangement joins TRBV11-1 to TRBJ1-4; D possibly corresponds to TRBD1 (5 bases). V was cut by 4 bases and J by 0 bases, with 12 bases left in between. The germline gives CDR1 SGHAT, CDR2 FQDESV (reference sequence). This CDR3 has 16 amino acids. CDR3 bases: TGTGCCAGCAGCTCTCGACAGACCTCAACTAATGAAAAACTGTTTTTT. Amino acids: CASSSRQTSTNEKLFF.

The rearrangement links TRBV6-6 to TRBJ1-5; D remains unclear. The germline V gene encodes CDR1 MNHNY and CDR2 SVGAGI (reference sequence). V lost 6 bases and J lost 5, with 14 bases in between. This CDR3 has 14 residues. CDR3 sequence: CASSSYTVDQPQHF. In DNA form, the CDR3 reads TGTGCCAGCAGCTCTTATACAGTAGATCAGCCCCAGCATTTT.

V is TRBV18 and J is TRBJ1-4; perhaps TRBD1 as D (6 bases). This CDR3 contains 16 residues. V dropped 4 bases and J dropped 0 bases, with 12 bases sitting between them. Germline CDR1 and CDR2: KGHSH and LQKENI. CDR3 sequence (DNA): TGTGCCAGCTCACGGACAGTCCAAGCAACTAATGAAAAACTGTTTTTT. Protein: CASSRTVQATNEKLFF.

This chain's CDR3 is CASSQDPSPNQPQHF. CDR3 DNA sequence: TGTGCCAGCAGCCAAGACCCGTCGCCGAATCAGCCCCAGCATTTT. This chain links TRBV4-2 with TRBJ1-5; D gene ambiguous. Germline CDR1 is LGHNA and CDR2 is YNFKEQ. CDR3 length equals 15 residues. V shed 0 bases and J shed 4 bases, with 10 bases lying between them.

The rearrangement links TRBV5-8 to TRBJ2-1; TRBD1 matches 11 bases. The length of the CDR3 is 13 residues. CDR1 SGHTS and CDR2 YDEGEE come from the germline V gene. V was pared by 0 bases and J by 15 bases, with 5 bases of the junction left unmatched. The CDR3 loop reads CASSLAGQGARFF. Here the CDR3 DNA reads TGTGCCAGCAGCTTGGCCGGACAGGGGGCGCGGTTCTTC.

In the case of this clone: Additional DNA sequences in this sample encode the identical CDR3. This chain connects TRBV27 to TRBJ2-7; TRBD2 aligns across 12 bases. The trim removed 5 bases at V and 4 bases at J, leaving 6 bases unmatched. This CDR3 spans 15 amino acids. Germline lookup yields CDR1 MNHEY and CDR2 SMNVEV (reference sequence). The CDR3: CASSLAGGRSYEQYF. The CDR3 region has the DNA TGTGCCAGCAGTCTAGCGGGGGGGCGGTCGTACGAGCAGTACTTC.

V usage is TRBV28 and J usage is TRBJ2-7; D perhaps matches TRBD1 (5 bases). The CDR3 is 15 residues long. Germline-derived CDR1 and CDR2 are MDHEN and SYDVKM. V lost 4 bases and J 4 bases, leaving 17 bases between the germline ends. The CDR3 spells CASSSVRVVLYEQYF. In DNA, the CDR3 is TGTGCCAGCAGTTCGGTCAGGGTCGTGTTATACGAGCAGTACTTC.

The V and J genes are TRBV3-1 (or the pseudogene TRBV3-2) and TRBJ2-7, with D possibly matching TRBD1 (6 bases). Germline CDR1 reads LGHDT; CDR2 reads YNNKEL (reference sequence). The V and J ends lost 4 bases and 1 base respectively, with 14 bases between them. CDR3 length: 15 amino acids. The CDR3 reads CASSPTGFRSYEQYF. CDR3 DNA: TGTGCCAGCAGCCCAACAGGGTTCCGATCCTACGAGCAGTACTTC.